This TCR beta chain came from a study of regulatory T cells in long-lasting Graves disease. This clonotype showed up many times. Its antigen is still unknown. The time point denotes: newly diagnosed GD, antithyroid drugs for less than 3 months. Extracted PBMC RNA gave rise to the TCR library. The CDR3 has 14 residues. V lost 0 bases and J lost 5, with 9 bases in between. The germline V gene encodes CDR1 KGHDR and CDR2 SFDVKD. With iRepertoire HTBI primers and Arm-PCR of CDR3 regions, TCR beta libraries were built. A single record per CDR3 protein comes from TCRdb applying MiXCR to the multiplex PCR reads. Of just over 600,000 distinct CDR3 sequences in the sample, roughly 15% are singletons; the top ten hold around 19%. General study points: Favoring TRBV28, TRBJ1-2 and TRBJ2-5 was a feature seen in persistent disease.

The sample was also reused in another study, on T cells in Graves' hyperthyroidism and ophthalmopathy. From that paper: RT-PCR in the first round (using the HTBI primer set) targeted the TCR CDR3. Most clonotypes that expanded in the thyroid above 0.001 also showed up in blood.

This sample comprised peripheral blood mononuclear cells (PBMCs), obtained at new diagnosis, from a patient treated with antithyroid drugs. The rearrangement joins TRBV24-1 to TRBJ1-2, with a possible D match to TRBD1 (5 bases). The clonotype comes from a young woman with Graves disease. The CDR3, as DNA: TGTGCCACCAGTGATTTGCGAACAGGTTATGGCTACACCTTC. The encoded protein is CATSDLRTGYGYTF.